The 16 T cell receptor beta chains below come from one sample, sequenced in a study of beta chain features in type 1 diabetes. As every portion of the isolated RNA was reverse transcribed, the sequencing read expressed TCRB transcripts. Produced via immunoSEQ multiplex PCR; TCRdb's table is partial and in-frame only. The table records 150,000 to 190,000 clones, around 10% of them present only once. The sequencing input was central memory CD4+ T cells from blood. The receptors were gathered from a man younger than 35 in good health.

V and J are TRBV9 and TRBJ1-1; 9 nucleotides align to TRBD1. Germline V gives CDR1 SGDLS, CDR2 YYNGEE. The CDR3 spans 15 residues. Trimming took 4 bases from V and 0 from J; bases not matched to a gene: 4. The CDR3 bases are TGTGCCAGCAGCCAGGGGACAGGGTTGAACACTGAAGCTTTCTTT. Translation: CASSQGTGLNTEAFF.

The gene calls are TRBV11-2 and TRBJ1-2; a weak D match, TRBD1 (5 bases). The V end lost 3 bases, the J end lost 0 bases, and 14 bases lay between the germline ends. Germline CDR1 is SGHAT and CDR2 is FQNNGV. The CDR3 contains 16 residues. In nucleotides, the CDR3 is TGTGCCAGCAGCTTGGATGCAGGGACTCCTAACTATGGCTACACCTTC. Translated: CASSLDAGTPNYGYTF.

This clone has a handful of counts. The V and J genes are TRBV7-2 and TRBJ1-2; D uncertain. This CDR3 is built from 15 residues. Trimming pared 1 base from V and 8 bases from J, leaving 17 bases between. Germline V gene data show CDR1 as SGHTA and CDR2 as FQGNSA. The CDR3 DNA sequence: TGTGCCAGCAGCTTAGGGTTTGAAGGGATGAAGGGCTACACCTTC. Translated: CASSLGFEGMKGYTF.

This sequence joins TRBV29-1 and TRBJ1-4; D gene uncertain. Germline assignment: CDR1 SQVTM and CDR2 ANQGSEA. V was cut by 7 bases and J by 8 bases, with 23 bases left in between. The CDR3 loop spans 15 amino acids. In DNA form, the CDR3 reads TGCAGCGCCTTAACGTACGGGATAGCTGGGGAAAAACTGTTTTTT. It yields the protein CSALTYGIAGEKLFF. The full variable domain, in which reference TRBV29-1 and TRBJ1-4 provide the parts outside the CDR3, is SAVISQKPSRDICQRGTSLTIQCQVDSQVTMMFWYRQQPGQSLTLIATANQGSEATYESGFVIDKFPISRPNLTFSTLTVSNMSPEDSSIYLCSALTYGIAGEKLFFGSGTQLSVL.

The chain joins TRBV30 to TRBJ2-2; D is perhaps TRBD1 (5 bases). V shed 4 bases and J shed 1 base, with 10 bases lying between them. Germline values: CDR1 GTSNPN, CDR2 SVGIG (reference sequence). This CDR3 contains 14 residues. CDR3 loop: CAWNQGQNTGELFF. The CDR3 nucleotides read TGTGCCTGGAATCAGGGTCAGAACACCGGGGAGCTGTTTTTT. The variable domain in full, with the rest retrieved from reference TRBV30 and TRBJ2-2, is SQTIHQWPATLVQPVGSPLSLECTVEGTSNPNLYWYRQAAGRGLQLLFYSVGIGQISSEVPQNLSASRPQDRQFILSSKKLLLSDSGFYLCAWNQGQNTGELFFGEGSRLTVL.

The J gene is TRBJ2-3, the V gene TRBV9, with D possibly being TRBD2 (6 bases). The CDR3 is 19 amino acids. Trimming left V 3 bases short and J 1 base short, with 24 bases between. Germline CDR1 reads SGDLS; CDR2 reads YYNGEE. As DNA, the CDR3 is TGTGCCAGCAGCGGCGATTGGACGGCGGGGCGACCGGGCACAGATACGCAGTATTTT. It encodes CASSGDWTAGRPGTDTQYF.

This chain links TRBV7-2 with TRBJ1-6; the match to TRBD1 covers 9 bases. This CDR3 has 16 amino acids. The trim removed 3 bases at V and 7 bases at J, leaving 7 bases unmatched. CDR1 SGHTA and CDR2 FQGNSA come from the germline V gene. The CDR3 loop is CASSLAPGQGNSPLHF. CDR3 sequence (DNA): TGTGCCAGCAGCTTGGCTCCGGGACAGGGAAATTCACCCCTCCACTTT.

The table lists this clone with a few counts. This chain links TRBV18 with TRBJ2-6; no definite D call. Germline loops: CDR1 KGHSH, CDR2 LQKENI. With 3 bases removed from V and 1 base from J, the gap between germline ends came to 16 bases. CDR3 length equals 18 residues. CDR3 nucleotides: TGTGCCAGCTCACCCACGGCTCCCACACAATCTGGGGCCAACGTCCTGACTTTC. This translates into CASSPTAPTQSGANVLTF.

This chain uses TRBV21-1 with TRBJ2-2; the D segment call TRBD1 is taken from the table without a DNA check. TRBV21-1 is marked as a pseudogene. The CDR3 contains 16 residues. The CDR3 loop reads CASSPPGQGPTGELFF. The CDR3, as DNA: TGTGCCAGCAGCCCCCCGGGACAGGGTCCCACCGGGGAGCTGTTTTTT.

The chain joins TRBV7-9 to TRBJ2-7; TRBD2 is a possible D gene (6 bases). V lost 1 base, J lost 2 bases, and 12 bases lay in between. This CDR3 region has 15 residues. Per the germline V gene, CDR1 is SEHNR and CDR2 is FQNEAQ (reference sequence). The CDR3 DNA follows: TGTGCCAGCAGCTTAGACGGGGGACCAGCCTACGAGCAGTACTTC. It specifies CASSLDGGPAYEQYF. The full variable domain, completed using reference TRBV7-9 and TRBJ2-7, is DTGVSQNPRHKITKRGQNVTFRCDPISEHNRLYWYRQTLGQGPEFLTYFQNEAQLEKSRLLSDRFSAERPKGSFSTLEIQRTEQGDSAMYLCASSLDGGPAYEQYFGPGTRLTVT.

The rearrangement joins TRBV11-2 to TRBJ1-1; D remains unclear. Deletions cut 2 bases from V and 1 base from J, with 5 bases between. The CDR3 loop spans 13 amino acids. Germline CDR1 is SGHAT and CDR2 is FQNNGV. CDR3 sequence (DNA): TGTGCCAGCAGCTTAAAGAAGAACACTGAAGCTTTCTTT. Translated: CASSLKKNTEAFF.

This clone was observed a few times. The chain joins TRBV18 to TRBJ2-7; D is ambiguous. Germline V gene data show CDR1 as KGHSH and CDR2 as LQKENI. V shed 6 bases and J shed 7 bases, with 16 bases lying between them. The CDR3 contains 13 residues. The CDR3 sequence: CASSVSSFQEQYF. For the CDR3, the DNA is TGTGCCAGCTCCGTTTCCTCTTTTCAAGAGCAGTACTTC.

This clone was observed a few times. The chain is built from TRBV7-9 and TRBJ2-7, with 7 nucleotides matching TRBD1. The CDR3 spans 13 residues. Germline V CDR1 and CDR2: SEHNR, FQNEAQ (reference sequence). J was trimmed by 4 bases and V by 8 bases; bases with no gene match: 8. The DNA of the CDR3 is TGTGCCAGCGGGATACAGGGGATTTACGAGCAGTACTTC. It translates to CASGIQGIYEQYF. The full variable domain, its missing parts supplied by reference TRBV7-9 and TRBJ2-7, is DTGVSQNPRHKITKRGQNVTFRCDPISEHNRLYWYRQTLGQGPEFLTYFQNEAQLEKSRLLSDRFSAERPKGSFSTLEIQRTEQGDSAMYLCASGIQGIYEQYFGPGTRLTVT.

Comment on this clone: Since a far larger clone is one base different, this is likely a read error. The V gene is TRBV9, the J gene TRBJ1-2, with 12 bases aligning to TRBD1. The CDR3 extends over 15 amino acids. In germline, CDR1 is SGDLS, CDR2 YYNGEE. The CDR3 DNA reads TGTGCCCGCAGCGCGCCGGGACAGGGGGCATTTGGCTACACCTTC. This translates into CARSAPGQGAFGYTF.

Concerning this clone itself: The junction departs from germline at one end; a sequencing error may be responsible. The chain is built from TRBV7-9 and TRBJ2-5, with 11 bases that match TRBD1. From germline, CDR1 is SEHNR and CDR2 FQNEAQ (reference sequence). The CDR3 consists of 15 residues. DNA of the CDR3: TGTGCCAGCAGCTTTGCGGACAGGGGGCAAGGGACCCAGTACTTC. This sequence encodes CASSFADRGQGTQYF.

The gene calls are TRBV9 and TRBJ2-3; possibly TRBD1 or TRBD2 for D (5 bases each). Germline values: CDR1 SGDLS, CDR2 YYNGEE. The CDR3 is 14 amino acids. V lost 2 bases and J 3 bases, leaving 10 bases between the germline ends. The CDR3 region is CASSVGRLTDTQYF. CDR3 nucleotide sequence: TGTGCCAGCAGCGTGGGACGGTTAACAGATACGCAGTATTTT.